This entry concerns a single T cell receptor beta chain. Its antigen is as yet unknown. Sequencing of TCR beta was undertaken in CD8+ and CD4+ T cells derived from blood. The entry originates in a study of CD8 T cells in Susac syndrome. Study results and caveats: That the number of individuals in its TCR sequencing and HLA analysis was relatively small was acknowledged by the study.

With random hexamers, roughly 0.45 to 1 ug RNA was reverse transcribed. TCRdb called the immunoSEQ multiplex PCR reads again in MiXCR, with one record for every CDR3 protein. The sample contains some 120,000 distinct CDR3 sequences, about 90% of which appear only once. This TCR derives from a human donor in good health. Source material: CD8+ T cells from PBMCs.

CDR3 nucleotide sequence: TGTGCTAGTGGTTCCGGACTAGCGGCAAAGAGTATTACGCAGTATTTT. This gives the protein CASGSGLAAKSITQYF. V and J are TRBV12-5 and TRBJ2-3, with 10 bases lining up with TRBD2. Per germline, CDR1 LGHNT and CDR2 FRNRAP. The CDR3 covers 16 residues. Trimming cost V 4 bases and J 8 bases; bases outside gene matches: 12.